This is a list of T cell receptor beta chains from one sample in a study of regulatory T cells in long-lasting Graves disease. TCRdb re-analysed the multiplex PCR reads in MiXCR, keeping a single row per CDR3 protein. The sample lists 350,000 to 500,000 distinct CDR3 sequences, 14% occurring once. The sample was also reused in another study, on T cells in Graves' hyperthyroidism and ophthalmopathy.

The material was peripheral blood mononuclear cells (PBMCs), obtained at new diagnosis, from a patient treated with antithyroid drugs. Receptors were obtained from a woman in her forties or fifties with Graves disease. Each CDR3 is given with its conserved first and last residue. D genes are given only for firm matches. Clone size appears in some rows only: once, few, many, or a class for an expanded clone.

j_call,clone_size,v_call,d_call,cdr3_nt,cdr3_aa
TRBJ1-5,NA,TRBV9,NA,TGTGCCAGCAGCCAAGGTTCAGGTCAGCCCCAGCATTTT,CASSQGSGQPQHF
TRBJ1-5,many,TRBV28,NA,TGTGCCAGCAGTTACCCCGGGAGTCCCGAGTCTGATCAGCCCCAGCATTTT,CASSYPGSPESDQPQHF
TRBJ2-1,NA,TRBV29-1,TRBD2,TGCAGCGTGGGTGCGGGAGAGGGAAATGAGCAGTTCTTC,CSVGAGEGNEQFF
TRBJ2-7,NA,TRBV2,TRBD1,TGTGCCAGCAGCCAAGATCTCTGGGACAGGGCTCTCTCCTACGAGCAGTACTTC,CASSQDLWDRALSYEQYF
TRBJ1-5,many,TRBV6-1,NA,TGTGCCAGCAGTGTGGGCAGCAATCAGCCCCAGCATTTT,CASSVGSNQPQHF
TRBJ1-2,few,TRBV7-9,NA,TGTGCCAGCAGCTTAGCGCTGGCAACGAACTATGGCTACACCTTC,CASSLALATNYGYTF
TRBJ1-6,NA,TRBV12-3/TRBV12-4,NA,TGTGCCAGCAGCAACCTCCGAACCGATTCACCCCCCCACTTT,CASSNLRTDSPPHF
TRBJ1-2,many,TRBV2,NA,TGTGCCAGCAGTGAAGCGCTTCGGACGGGGGCGCAGGGCTACACCTTC,CASSEALRTGAQGYTF
TRBJ2-5,many,TRBV6-1,NA,TGTGCCAGCAATGACCAAGAGACCCAGTACTTC,CASNDQETQYF
TRBJ2-7,many,TRBV28,NA,TGTGCCAGCAGTTTATTTGCGGGAAGGGGGGACGAGCAGTACTTC,CASSLFAGRGDEQYF
TRBJ2-7,many,TRBV20-1,TRBD2,TGCAGTGCTAGAAGTGCTAGCGGACCTTCCTACGAGCAGTACTTC,CSARSASGPSYEQYF
TRBJ2-7,NA,TRBV27,NA,TGTGCCAGCGGGATCATCTACGAGCAGTACTTC,CASGIIYEQYF
TRBJ2-1,NA,TRBV28,TRBD2,TGTGCCAGCAGTTTAATTAAGGTTATAATAGCGGGAGGGCCGAATGGGCAGTTCTTC,CASSLIKVIIAGGPNGQFF
TRBJ1-2,few,TRBV27,NA,TGTGCCAGCAGTTCTTACAACTATGGCTACACCTTC,CASSSYNYGYTF
TRBJ2-7,few,TRBV3-1,NA,TGTGCCAGCAGCCAAGTGGGGGGAAAGTTCGAGCAGTACTTC,CASSQVGGKFEQYF
TRBJ1-1,many,TRBV7-9,NA,TGTGCCAGCAGCTTAAATTATGGGAAAATGAACACTGAAGCTTTCTTT,CASSLNYGKMNTEAFF
TRBJ1-4,NA,TRBV9,NA,TGTGCCAGCAGCGTAGAAGGGCATACTAATGAAAAACTGTTTTTT,CASSVEGHTNEKLFF
TRBJ1-6,many,TRBV12-3/TRBV12-4,TRBD1,TGTGCCAGCAGTTGGGGACAGGGGGCCTATAATTCACCCCTCCACTTT,CASSWGQGAYNSPLHF
TRBJ2-7,many,TRBV28,TRBD2,TGTGCCAGCAGTTTCTGGACTAGCGGGGCCTACGAGCAGTACTTC,CASSFWTSGAYEQYF
TRBJ2-7,many,TRBV3-1,NA,TGTGCCAGCAGCCAAGTGGGATACGCCGAGCAGTACTTC,CASSQVGYAEQYF
TRBJ1-2,few,TRBV29-1,TRBD1,TGCAGCGCTGAAGCCCTCGCTAGGACAGGGTTCAATGGCTACACCTTC,CSAEALARTGFNGYTF
TRBJ2-7,many,TRBV7-9,TRBD2,TGTGCCAGCAGCTTAGCGTTTCCCAGCGGGAGGAACGAGCAGTACTTC,CASSLAFPSGRNEQYF
TRBJ2-2,few,TRBV28,NA,TGTGCCAGCAGTGTCTCATACACCGGGGAGCTGTTTTTT,CASSVSYTGELFF
TRBJ2-5,NA,TRBV6-1,TRBD2,TGTGCCAGCACCCAAGAGCGGGAGGTCCAGGAGACCCAGTACTTC,CASTQEREVQETQYF
TRBJ2-7,NA,TRBV18,TRBD1,TGTGCCAGCTCACCACCGGGACAGAGAAACTACGAGCAGTACTTC,CASSPPGQRNYEQYF
TRBJ2-7,NA,TRBV30,TRBD1,TGTGCCTGGAGCGGGACAGGGAGCGAGCAGTACTTC,CAWSGTGSEQYF
TRBJ2-7,many,TRBV28,TRBD2,TGTGCCAGCCGCCTGACGGGAGGGTCCTACGAGCAGTACTTC,CASRLTGGSYEQYF
TRBJ2-6,NA,TRBV2,NA,TGTGCCAGCAGTGTGGACAACTCTGGGGCCAACGTCCTGACTTTC,CASSVDNSGANVLTF
TRBJ2-1,many,TRBV28,TRBD1,TGTGCCAGCAGCCAGGGACAGGGCCGTAATGAGCAGTTCTTC,CASSQGQGRNEQFF
TRBJ2-6,NA,TRBV19,NA,TGTGCCAGTAGTATAAGGAGGGGGACCGGGGCCAACGTCCTGACTTTC,CASSIRRGTGANVLTF
TRBJ2-7,NA,TRBV3-1,NA,TGTGCCAGCAGCCGGGTCGGGAGAGACGAGCAGTACTTC,CASSRVGRDEQYF
TRBJ2-7,NA,TRBV4-1,TRBD2,TGCGCCAGCAGCCCCACCGGACTAGCGGGAGACTACGAGCAGTACTTC,CASSPTGLAGDYEQYF
TRBJ2-1,many,TRBV28,NA,TGTGCCAGCAGTTTTACTAGGTTCGGTGAGCAGTTCTTC,CASSFTRFGEQFF
TRBJ1-5,many,TRBV3-1,TRBD1,TGTGCCAGCAGCCAAGATTACAGGGGGCATCAGCCCCAGCATTTT,CASSQDYRGHQPQHF
TRBJ2-3,many,TRBV11-3,NA,TGTGCCAGCAGCTCGGGACAGCGGGGGGATACGCAGTATTTT,CASSSGQRGDTQYF
TRBJ2-7,few,TRBV27,NA,TGTGCCAGCAGTTCCCTAGGGAGTCTTTACGAGCAGTACTTC,CASSSLGSLYEQYF
TRBJ1-4,NA,TRBV5-1,TRBD1,TGCGCCAGCAGCTTGGTAGGGACAGGGGTTCGTGGCAATCAAAAACTGTTTTTT,CASSLVGTGVRGNQKLFF
TRBJ1-5,NA,TRBV6-1,NA,TGTGCCAGCAGAGATACAAGATATAGCAATCAGCCCCAGCATTTT,CASRDTRYSNQPQHF
TRBJ2-3,many,TRBV7-3,TRBD2,TGTGCCAGCAGCTTAACGATTAGCGGGAGTGGAGGCACAGATACGCAGTATTTT,CASSLTISGSGGTDTQYF
TRBJ2-7,NA,TRBV3-1,NA,TGTGCCAACAGCCAAGTAAGAGGGACCTACGAGCAGTACTTC,CANSQVRGTYEQYF
TRBJ1-2,many,TRBV5-1,NA,TGCGCCAGCAGCTTGGGGGATCCTGCTAACTATGGCTACACCTTC,CASSLGDPANYGYTF
TRBJ2-3,few,TRBV29-1,TRBD2,TGCAGCGTTGAAGGGGCCGGGACTAGCGGGAGTAAGTTCTCAGATACGCAGTATTTT,CSVEGAGTSGSKFSDTQYF